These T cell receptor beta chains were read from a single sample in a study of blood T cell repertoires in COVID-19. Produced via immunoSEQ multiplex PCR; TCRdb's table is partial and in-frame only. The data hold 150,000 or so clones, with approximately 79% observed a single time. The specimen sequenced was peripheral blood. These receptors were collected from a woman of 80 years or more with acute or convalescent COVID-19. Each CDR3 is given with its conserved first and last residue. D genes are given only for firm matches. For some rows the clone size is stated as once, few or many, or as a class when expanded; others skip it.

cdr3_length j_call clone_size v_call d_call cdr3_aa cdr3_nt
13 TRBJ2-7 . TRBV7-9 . CASSADSRNEQYF TGTGCCAGCAGCGCGGACAGTCGAAACGAGCAGTACTTC
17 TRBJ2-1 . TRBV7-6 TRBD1 CASSLAHFGTGPNEQFF TGTGCCAGCAGCTTAGCGCACTTCGGGACAGGGCCCAATGAGCAGTTCTTC
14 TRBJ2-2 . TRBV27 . CASSLGRGQAELFF TGTGCCAGCAGTTTGGGTAGGGGTCAGGCGGAGCTGTTTTTT
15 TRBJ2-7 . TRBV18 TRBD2 CASSPGTSGSREQYF TGTGCCAGCTCACCCGGGACTAGCGGGAGTCGCGAGCAGTACTTC
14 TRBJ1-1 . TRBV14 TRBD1 CASSPGDRDTEAFF TGTGCCAGCAGCCCGGGGGACAGGGACACTGAAGCTTTCTTT
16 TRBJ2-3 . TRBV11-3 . CASSPWDGSNTDTQYF TGTGCCAGCAGCCCATGGGACGGGAGCAATACAGATACGCAGTATTTT
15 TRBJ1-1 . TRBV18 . CASSPFGTQNTEAFF TGTGCCAGCTCACCATTCGGGACACAGAACACTGAAGCTTTCTTT
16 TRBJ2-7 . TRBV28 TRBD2 CASSFGLAGPLYEQYF TGTGCCAGCAGTTTCGGGCTAGCGGGACCCCTCTACGAGCAGTACTTC
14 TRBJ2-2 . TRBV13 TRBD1 CASSRGQGSGELFF TGTGCCAGCAGCCGGGGACAGGGGAGCGGGGAGCTGTTTTTT
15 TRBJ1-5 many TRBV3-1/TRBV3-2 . CASSETQGLGQPQHF TGTGCCAGCAGCGAAACCCAGGGGTTGGGGCAGCCCCAGCATTTT
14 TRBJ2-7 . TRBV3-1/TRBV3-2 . CASSQGGQPYEQYF TGTGCCAGCAGCCAAGGGGGACAACCCTACGAGCAGTACTTC
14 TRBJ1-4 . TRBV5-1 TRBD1 CASSLEGANEKLFF TGCGCCAGCAGCTTGGAGGGGGCGAATGAAAAACTGTTTTTT
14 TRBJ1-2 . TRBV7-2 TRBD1 CASSLTTGPSGYTF TGTGCCAGCAGCTTAACGACAGGGCCCTCGGGCTACACCTTC
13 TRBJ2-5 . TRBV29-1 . CSVDGGTQETQYF TGCAGCGTTGATGGAGGCACCCAAGAGACCCAGTACTTC
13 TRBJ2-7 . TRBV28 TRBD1 CASFRTGKYEQYF TGTGCCAGCTTCAGGACAGGGAAATACGAGCAGTACTTC
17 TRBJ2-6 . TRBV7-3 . CASSLVQALSGANVLTF TGTGCCAGCAGCTTAGTCCAGGCCCTCTCTGGGGCCAACGTCCTGACTTTC
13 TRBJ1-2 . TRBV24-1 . CATSDRDRYGYTF TGTGCCACCAGTGATCGGGATCGCTATGGCTACACCTTC
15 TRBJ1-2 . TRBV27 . CASSSILGNNYGYTF TGTGCCAGCAGCTCCATACTCGGGAATAACTATGGCTACACCTTC
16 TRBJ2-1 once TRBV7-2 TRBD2 CASSLQLAGGFGVQFF TGTGCCAGCAGCTTGCAACTAGCGGGGGGTTTTGGGGTGCAGTTCTTC
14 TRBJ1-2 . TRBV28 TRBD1 CASRPPGQGRSYTF TGTGCCAGCAGGCCCCCGGGACAGGGGCGAAGCTACACCTTC
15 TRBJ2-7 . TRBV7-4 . CASSLDYPYYYEQYF TGTGCCAGCAGCTTAGACTACCCATACTACTACGAGCAGTACTTC
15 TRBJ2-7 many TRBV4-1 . CASSQAEFSAYEQYF TGCGCCAGCAGCCAAGCGGAGTTTAGTGCCTACGAGCAGTACTTC
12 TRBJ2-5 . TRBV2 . CAHSYGARAQYF TGTGCCCACTCTTATGGAGCCCGGGCCCAGTACTTC
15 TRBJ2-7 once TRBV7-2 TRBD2 CASSLLAAMSYEQYF TGTGCCAGCAGCCTACTAGCGGCGATGTCCTACGAGCAGTACTTC
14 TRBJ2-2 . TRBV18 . CASSPGMDTGELFF TGTGCCAGCTCACCCGGGATGGACACCGGGGAGCTGTTTTTT
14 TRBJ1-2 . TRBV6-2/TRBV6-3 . CASSRSNMNYGYTF TGTGCCAGCAGTCGGTCTAATATGAACTATGGCTACACCTTC
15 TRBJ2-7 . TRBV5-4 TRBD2 CASSYLAGGSYEQYF TGTGCCAGCAGCTACCTAGCGGGAGGGTCCTACGAGCAGTACTTC
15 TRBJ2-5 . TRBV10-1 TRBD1 CASSEGRGLQETQYF TGCGCCAGCAGTGAGGGCAGGGGGCTACAAGAGACCCAGTACTTC
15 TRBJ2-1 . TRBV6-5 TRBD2 CATPRTSGYSNEQFF TGTGCCACCCCGAGGACTAGCGGTTATTCAAATGAGCAGTTCTTC
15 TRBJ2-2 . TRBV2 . CASSGRRAGTGELFF TGTGCCAGCAGTGGACGGAGGGCCGGGACCGGGGAGCTGTTTTTT
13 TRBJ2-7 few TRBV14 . CASSQHYNYEQYF TGTGCCAGCAGCCAACATTACAACTACGAGCAGTACTTC
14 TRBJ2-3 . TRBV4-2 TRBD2 CASSQESGGYTQYF TGTGCCAGCAGCCAAGAATCGGGAGGGTATACGCAGTATTTT
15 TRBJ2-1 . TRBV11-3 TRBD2 CASSLGAGGPIEQFF TGTGCCAGCAGCTTAGGAGCGGGAGGGCCTATTGAGCAGTTCTTC